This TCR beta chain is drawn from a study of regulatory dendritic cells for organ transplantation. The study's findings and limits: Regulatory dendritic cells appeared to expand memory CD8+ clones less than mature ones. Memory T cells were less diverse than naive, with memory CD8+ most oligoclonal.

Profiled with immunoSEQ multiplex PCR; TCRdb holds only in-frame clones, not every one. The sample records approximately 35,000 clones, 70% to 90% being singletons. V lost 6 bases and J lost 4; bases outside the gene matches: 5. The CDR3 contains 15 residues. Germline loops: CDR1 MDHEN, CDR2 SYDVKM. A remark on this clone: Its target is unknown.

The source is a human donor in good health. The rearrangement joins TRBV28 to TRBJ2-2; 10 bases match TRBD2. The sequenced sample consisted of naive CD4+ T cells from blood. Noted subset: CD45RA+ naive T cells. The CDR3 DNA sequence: TGTGCCAGCAGAAGCGGGAGGGCTTTCACCGGGGAGCTGTTTTTT. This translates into CASRSGRAFTGELFF.